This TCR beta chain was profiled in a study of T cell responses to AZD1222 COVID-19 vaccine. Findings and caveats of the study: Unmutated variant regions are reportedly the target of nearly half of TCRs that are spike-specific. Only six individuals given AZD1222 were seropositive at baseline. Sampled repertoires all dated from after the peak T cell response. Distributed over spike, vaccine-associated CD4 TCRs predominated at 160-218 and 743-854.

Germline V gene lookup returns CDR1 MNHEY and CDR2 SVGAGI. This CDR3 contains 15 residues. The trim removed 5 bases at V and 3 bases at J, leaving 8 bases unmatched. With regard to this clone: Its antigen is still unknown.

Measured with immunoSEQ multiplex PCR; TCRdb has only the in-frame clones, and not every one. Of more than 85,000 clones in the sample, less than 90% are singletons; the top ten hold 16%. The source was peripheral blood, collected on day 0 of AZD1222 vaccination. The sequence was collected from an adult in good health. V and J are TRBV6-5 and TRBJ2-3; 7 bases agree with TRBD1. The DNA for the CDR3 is TGTGCCAGCAGTCGGCCAGGGGGACGTACAGATACGCAGTATTTT. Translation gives CASSRPGGRTDTQYF.